A selection of T cell receptor beta chains follows, all from one sample in a study of T cell responses to AZD1222 COVID-19 vaccine. TCRdb's copy holds only in-frame clones and misses some; the assay was immunoSEQ multiplex PCR. The sample shows roughly 150,000 clones, approximately 87% of them seen only once. The sequences come from peripheral blood, collected 28 days after the second AZD1222 dose. The source of these receptors is an adult who received the AZD1222 COVID-19 vaccine. The conserved cysteine and the conserved F or W are not part of the CDR3 here. D genes are given only for firm matches.

>TRBJ2-3|NA|TRBV3-1/TRBV3-2
ASSQGAALTDTQY
>TRBJ1-4|NA|TRBV30
ACTKTGVGLEKLF
>TRBJ1-1|TRBD1|TRBV6-2/TRBV6-3
ASSGRQGKNGAF
>TRBJ2-1|NA|TRBV19
ASSISGGGHYNEQF
>TRBJ2-7|NA|TRBV14
ASSQGLIRDGYYEQY
>TRBJ1-2|TRBD1|TRBV10-3
AISALDRGSGGYT
>TRBJ2-7|NA|TRBV28
ASSFPGTGLN
>TRBJ1-5|TRBD1|TRBV29-1
SVELGGTDQPQH
>TRBJ2-2|NA|TRBV5-1
ASSISRGELF
>TRBJ2-5|NA|TRBV12-3/TRBV12-4
ASSRGTKETQY
>TRBJ1-1|NA|TRBV28
ASSLILNTEAF
>TRBJ2-1|NA|TRBV27
ASSKLRDLTNEQF
>TRBJ1-1|NA|TRBV28
ASTAWRNTEAF
>TRBJ2-1|TRBD1|TRBV3-1/TRBV3-2
ASSQGQGDFNEQF
>TRBJ1-3|TRBD1|TRBV11-2
ASSLGTGGNTIY
>TRBJ2-2|TRBD1|TRBV16
ASSQSTGEMAGELF
>TRBJ2-7|NA|TRBV28
ASSSYGYEQY
>TRBJ2-7|TRBD2|TRBV19
ASSIREAHYEQY
>TRBJ1-1|NA|TRBV18
ASSPIHGGDTEAF
>TRBJ1-1|NA|TRBV12-3/TRBV12-4
ASSFPGAVEAF
>TRBJ2-3|TRBD2|TRBV5-1
ASSLGASGKTDTQY
>TRBJ2-3|NA|TRBV25-1
ASRNTDTQY
>TRBJ1-2|NA|TRBV19
ASTLSLAGLGGYT
>TRBJ1-4|NA|TRBV5-1
ASSLNMINEKLF
>TRBJ2-3|TRBD1|TRBV5-5
ASSSDRTSTDTQY
>TRBJ1-5|NA|TRBV12-3/TRBV12-4
ASRLGNQPQH
>TRBJ1-5|NA|TRBV6-4
ASSDSYSNQPQH
>TRBJ1-4|TRBD1|TRBV6-1
ASSEIQGGSRSLLF
>TRBJ2-3|TRBD2|TRBV30
AWQNGLAGVGTDTQY
>TRBJ1-2|NA|TRBV7-8
ASSLGVKNYGYT